This T cell receptor (beta chain) was sequenced in a study of glioma-infiltrating T cells after dendritic cell vaccination. As for the study in general: Samples are from glioblastoma patients in Phase I and II dendritic cell vaccine trials.

The CDR3 is 15 amino acids. CDR1 SEHNR and CDR2 FQNEAQ come from the germline V gene (reference sequence). V lost 7 bases and J lost 0, with 13 bases in between. Profiled with immunoSEQ multiplex PCR; TCRdb holds only in-frame clones, not every one. The data show some 91,000 clones, approximately 75% seen once. Time point specified: after dendritic cell vaccination, including at tumor progression/relapse. Findings of the study overall: Patients with more pretreatment TILs had longer time to progression and survival.

As for this clone: Its antigen is currently unknown.

The receptor's source is a human donor with glioblastoma. The chain has TRBV7-9 and TRBJ1-3; tentatively, D is TRBD1 (6 bases). Sequencing was performed on blood, taken after dendritic cell vaccination. The CDR3 is CASTEGQSSGNTIYF. In nucleotides, the CDR3 is TGTGCCAGCACCGAAGGACAGAGCTCTGGAAACACCATATATTTT.